The clone carrying this TCR beta chain occurred a few times. As yet, its antigen is unknown. The CDR3 is 14 amino acids. The V end lost 0 bases, the J end lost 8 bases, and 12 bases lay between the germline ends. Per the germline V gene, CDR1 is SGHRS and CDR2 is YFSETQ. This record belongs to a study of T cells after yellow fever vaccination. Findings and limits, study-wide: Though weaker, the secondary response peaked faster, on day 5 versus 15. Most clones from primary vaccination were detected again post-booster (around 95% CD4, about 88% CD8). Overlap between CD4 and CD8 compartments was detected for a small share of clonotypes. FACS-sorted repertoires could contain abundant clonotypes contaminating from the bulk population.

TCRdb analysed the 5' RACE reads with MiXCR anew, one entry per CDR3 protein. The data show 100,000 to 150,000 distinct CDR3 sequences, around 15% seen once. The chain is built from TRBV5-1 and TRBJ2-1; D possibly corresponds to TRBD2 (5 bases). The sequence came from a young man who received the YFV17D yellow fever vaccine. The source material was CD8+ T cells sorted from PBMCs, sampled 5 days after the yellow fever booster vaccination. In DNA form, the CDR3 reads TGCGCCAGCAGCTTGGCGGACTCTAGCCATGAGCAGTTCTTC. Translation gives CASSLADSSHEQFF.